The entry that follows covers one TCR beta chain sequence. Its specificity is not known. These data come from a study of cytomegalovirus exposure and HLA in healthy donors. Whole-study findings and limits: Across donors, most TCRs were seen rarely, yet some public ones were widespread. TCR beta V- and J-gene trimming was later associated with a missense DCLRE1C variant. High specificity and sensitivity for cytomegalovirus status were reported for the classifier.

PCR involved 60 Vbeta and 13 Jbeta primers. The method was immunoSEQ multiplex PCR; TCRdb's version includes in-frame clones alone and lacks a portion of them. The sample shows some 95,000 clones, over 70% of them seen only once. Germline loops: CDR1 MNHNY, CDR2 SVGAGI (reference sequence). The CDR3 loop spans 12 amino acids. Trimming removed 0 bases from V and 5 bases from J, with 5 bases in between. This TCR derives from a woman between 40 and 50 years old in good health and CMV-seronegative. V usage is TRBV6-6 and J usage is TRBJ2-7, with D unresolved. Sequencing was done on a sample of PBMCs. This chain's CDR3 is CASSYSRHEQYF. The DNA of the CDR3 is TGTGCCAGCAGTTACTCCCGTCACGAGCAGTACTTC.